These 28 T cell receptor beta chains originate from one sample sequenced in a study of blood T cell repertoires in COVID-19. Measured with immunoSEQ multiplex PCR; TCRdb has only the in-frame clones, and not every one. The data show 60,000 to 70,000 clones, about nine tenths seen once. Input material: peripheral blood. These receptors were taken from a man aged 50 or older with active COVID-19.

The chain carries TRBV28 and TRBJ2-1; 13 nucleotides match TRBD2. Germline V gene sequence: CDR1 MDHEN, CDR2 SYDVKM. The CDR3 is made up of 14 amino acids. The J segment lost 15 bases and the V segment lost 9 bases, leaving 14 bases of the junction unmatched. CDR3 DNA sequence: TGTGCCAGTTCCGGACGACTAGCGGGGGGATGGGGGTTCTTC. It encodes CASSGRLAGGWGFF.

CDR3: CASSPRQGEGNEQYF. DNA for the CDR3: TGTGCCAGCAGCCCCAGACAGGGAGAGGGAAACGAGCAGTACTTC. The chain couples TRBV11-1 to TRBJ2-7, with 7 bases that match TRBD1. This CDR3 has 15 residues. After removal of 5 bases from V and 5 bases from J, the junction contained 12 bases not matched to a gene. CDR1 and CDR2 from the germline V gene are SGHAT and FQDESV (reference sequence).

The chain combines TRBV6-6 with TRBJ1-4, with unresolved D. V gave up 6 bases and J gave up 0 bases, with 8 bases separating them. The germline V gene has CDR1 MNHNY and CDR2 SVGAGI (reference sequence). This CDR3 has 14 residues. The CDR3 DNA sequence: TGTGCCAGCAGGATAAGAGCAACTAATGAAAAACTGTTTTTT. Translating gives CASRIRATNEKLFF.

The CDR3, as DNA: TGTGCCGCGACTAGCGGGAGTACCAATGAGCAGTTCTTC. Translating gives CAATSGSTNEQFF. The chain recombines TRBV7-2 with TRBJ2-1, with TRBD2 identical over 12 bases. This CDR3 has 13 amino acids. The ends lost 11 bases at V and 6 bases at J; junction bases unmatched: 5. Germline-derived CDR1 and CDR2 are SGHTA and FQGNSA.

This clone has a single count. The chain employs TRBV5-1 and TRBJ2-5; 8 positions match TRBD1. Germline CDR1 is SGHRS and CDR2 is YFSETQ. This CDR3 is built from 15 residues. The ends lost 0 bases at V and 5 bases at J; junction bases unmatched: 6. CDR3 sequence (DNA): TGCGCCAGCAGCTTGGGGGCAGGGGGCGCTGAGACCCAGTACTTC. Amino acid sequence: CASSLGAGGAETQYF.

V is TRBV18 and J is TRBJ2-5; D perhaps matches TRBD2 (5 bases). The V gene's germline CDR1 is KGHSH and CDR2 LQKENI. The CDR3 contains 15 residues. The germline V and J ends were trimmed by 3 bases and 2 bases, with 13 bases remaining between them. The CDR3 is CASSPLAGPQETQYF. The CDR3 region has the DNA TGTGCCAGCTCACCTTTGGCGGGCCCACAAGAGACCCAGTACTTC. The entire variable domain, with the rest obtained from reference TRBV18 and TRBJ2-5, is as follows: NAGVMQNPRHLVRRRGQEARLRCSPMKGHSHVYWYRQLPEEGLKFMVYLQKENIIDESGMPKERFSAEFPKEGPSILRIQQVVRGDSAAYFCASSPLAGPQETQYFGPGTRLLVL.

The CDR3 DNA is TGTGCCAGCAGTTTGGTGGCGGGGGGGACTGAAGCTTTCTTT. Protein: CASSLVAGGTEAFF. V gene TRBV28 combines with J gene TRBJ1-1; D is perhaps TRBD1 (5 bases). Germline assignment: CDR1 MDHEN and CDR2 SYDVKM. V lost 3 bases and J 5 bases, leaving 13 bases between the germline ends. The CDR3 consists of 14 residues.

The chain is built from TRBV11-3 and TRBJ1-1; TRBD1 aligns across 8 bases. V gave up 4 bases and J gave up 5 bases; unmatched junction bases: 6. The germline gives CDR1 SGHNT, CDR2 YENEEA. CDR3 length: 14 residues. This chain's CDR3 is CASSYTGGSTEAFF. The CDR3 coding sequence is TGTGCCAGCAGCTATACAGGGGGAAGTACTGAAGCTTTCTTT.

CDR3 nucleotides: TGTGCCTGGAGTGCCCGAGGCAGGGTCAATCAGCCCCAGCATTTT. Amino acids: CAWSARGRVNQPQHF. The gene calls are TRBV30 and TRBJ1-5, with D possibly TRBD1 on 5 matching bases. V dropped 1 base and J dropped 3 bases, with 13 bases sitting between them. The germline V gene has CDR1 GTSNPN and CDR2 SVGIG (reference sequence). The CDR3 runs to 15 residues.

The CDR3 bases are TGTGCCAGCAGCTTTCAGCGGGGGGGCACCTACGAGCAGTACTTC. This gives the protein CASSFQRGGTYEQYF. The rearrangement joins TRBV7-8 to TRBJ2-7, with 10 bases matching TRBD2. Per germline, CDR1 SGHVS and CDR2 FQNEAQ. The CDR3 has 15 residues. The V gene end was trimmed by 3 bases and the J gene end by 2 bases; junction bases not matched to a gene: 4.

This clone was seen once. As DNA, the CDR3 is TGTGCCAGCAACTTGGGGGGGACTAGCGGGAGTAGGAATGAGCAGTTCTTC. Its protein product is CASNLGGTSGSRNEQFF. The chain couples TRBV28 to TRBJ2-1, with 14 bases aligning to TRBD2. The V gene end was trimmed by 7 bases and the J gene end by 7 bases; junction bases not matched to a gene: 12. The CDR3 length is 17 residues. CDR1 is MDHEN, CDR2 SYDVKM, per germline.

The chain employs TRBV5-4 and TRBJ1-2; 9 positions match TRBD1. Per the germline V gene, CDR1 is SGHNT and CDR2 is YYREEE (reference sequence). After removal of 0 bases from V and 8 bases from J, the junction contained 8 bases not matched to a gene. The CDR3 is made up of 15 amino acids. CDR3 amino acids: CASSLGTGASSGYTF. DNA for the CDR3: TGTGCCAGCAGCTTGGGGACAGGGGCTTCGTCAGGCTACACCTTC.

This clone came up once. The rearrangement joins TRBV11-2 to TRBJ2-1; 12 bases are a match to TRBD2. This CDR3 contains 16 residues. Germline V gene data show CDR1 as SGHAT and CDR2 as FQNNGV. Losses at the gene ends were 5 bases for V and 4 bases for J; bases not matched to a gene: 6. CDR3 nucleotide sequence: TGTGCCAGCAGCCCCTCACTAGCGGGAGGTTACAATGAGCAGTTCTTC. Its protein product is CASSPSLAGGYNEQFF.

The chain carries TRBV3-1 (or the pseudogene TRBV3-2) and TRBJ2-3, with 8 bases fitting TRBD2. Germline lookup yields CDR1 LGHDT and CDR2 YNNKEL (reference sequence). This CDR3 contains 16 residues. Trimming took 0 bases from V and 3 from J; bases not matched to a gene: 5. The CDR3: CASSQDRASGTDTQYF. Here the CDR3 DNA reads TGTGCCAGCAGCCAAGATCGGGCTAGCGGGACAGATACGCAGTATTTT.

The rearrangement joins TRBV6-6 to TRBJ1-1; D unresolved. Trimming pared 0 bases from V and 3 bases from J, leaving 5 bases between. The CDR3 spans 13 residues. Germline V gives CDR1 MNHNY, CDR2 SVGAGI (reference sequence). CDR3 protein: CASSYSPDTEAFF. The CDR3, as DNA: TGTGCCAGCAGTTACTCTCCCGACACTGAAGCTTTCTTT.

V and J are TRBV19 and TRBJ1-2; 7 nucleotides match TRBD1. Germline values: CDR1 LNHDA, CDR2 SQIVND (reference sequence). CDR3 length: 13 amino acids. The V gene end was trimmed by 5 bases and the J gene end by 8 bases; junction bases not matched to a gene: 8. In DNA, the CDR3 is TGTGCCAGTAGTCCGAGACAGGGCCTGGGCTACACCTTC. Translating gives CASSPRQGLGYTF.

The rearrangement joins TRBV4-3 to TRBJ1-2; 8 bases align to TRBD1. The CDR3 spans 16 residues. Germline CDR1 is LGHNA and CDR2 is YSLEER. With V trimmed by 1 base and J by 3 bases, 7 bases remained unmatched. The CDR3 sequence: CASSQVGTGLYYGYTF. CDR3 nucleotides: TGCGCCAGCAGCCAAGTTGGGACAGGTCTTTACTATGGCTACACCTTC.

The DNA for the CDR3 is TGTGCCTGGCGACAGGAAATGAACACTGAAGCTTTCTTT. Encoded protein: CAWRQEMNTEAFF. V and J are TRBV30 and TRBJ1-1; possible D gene TRBD1, 6 bases. V lost 5 bases, J lost 0 bases, and 10 bases lay in between. Germline V gene data show CDR1 as GTSNPN and CDR2 as SVGIG (reference sequence). The CDR3 is made up of 13 amino acids.

The gene calls are TRBV15 and TRBJ2-1, with TRBD2 matching over 10 bases. Germline V gives CDR1 LNHNV, CDR2 YYDKDF (reference sequence). This CDR3 has 15 amino acids. V gave up 1 base and J gave up 10 bases; unmatched junction bases: 7. The CDR3 loop reads CATSRGGSGRVEQFF. The CDR3 bases are TGTGCCACCAGCAGAGGGGGGAGCGGGAGGGTGGAGCAGTTCTTC. Full variable domain (missing parts from reference TRBV15 and TRBJ2-1): DAMVIQNPRYQVTQFGKPVTLSCSQTLNHNVMYWYQQKSSQAPKLLFHYYDKDFNNEADTPDNFQSRRPNTSFCFLDIRSPGLGDTAMYLCATSRGGSGRVEQFFGPGTRLTVL.

The chain is built from TRBV7-9 and TRBJ2-1; D ambiguous. The ends were cut back, 5 bases at V and 15 bases at J, with 20 bases in the middle. Germline CDR1 SEHNR, CDR2 FQNEAQ (reference sequence). The CDR3 has 13 amino acids. This CDR3 reads CASSPSFGYGLFF. CDR3 DNA sequence: TGTGCCAGCAGCCCGTCCTTTGGCTATGGGCTGTTCTTC.

As for this clone: The junction departs from germline at one end; a sequencing error may be responsible. The chain recombines TRBV4-1 with TRBJ2-7, with D possibly TRBD1 on 6 matching bases. Per the germline V gene, CDR1 is MGHRA and CDR2 is YSYEKL. The CDR3 covers 13 residues. The CDR3 DNA sequence: TGCGCCAGCAGCCAAGGAGCTTCGGACAGACCCTCATTC. Its protein is CASSQGASDRPSF.

The chain has TRBV27 and TRBJ2-7; 10 bases agree with TRBD2. The CDR3 runs 15 residues. Germline lookup yields CDR1 MNHEY and CDR2 SMNVEV (reference sequence). V dropped 7 bases and J dropped 6; count of bases not matched to a gene: 12. CDR3 region: CASTGSASGSGEQYF. In DNA, the CDR3 is TGTGCCAGCACGGGCAGTGCTAGCGGGAGTGGCGAGCAGTACTTC.

V is TRBV7-3 and J is TRBJ1-2; TRBD1 agrees at 8 bases. This CDR3 has 17 residues. The junction had 12 bases not matched to a gene; V was cut back by 1 base and J by 5 bases. CDR1 SGHTA and CDR2 FQGTGA come from the germline V gene. Here the CDR3 reads CASSLKGQGAVGYGYTF. CDR3 nucleotides: TGTGCCAGCAGCTTAAAGGGGCAGGGGGCTGTAGGATATGGCTACACCTTC.

The rearrangement uses TRBV19 and TRBJ2-1; TRBD2 aligns across 12 bases. V lost 7 bases, J lost 3 bases, and 4 bases stayed unmatched. The germline V gene has CDR1 LNHDA and CDR2 SQIVND (reference sequence). The CDR3 covers 15 residues. The CDR3 nucleotides read TGTGCCAGTACCCTGACTAGCGGGGGCTACAATGAGCAGTTCTTC. This sequence encodes CASTLTSGGYNEQFF.

The rearrangement links TRBV7-2 to TRBJ1-3; unclear D gene. Germline loops: CDR1 SGHTA, CDR2 FQGNSA. CDR3 length equals 16 residues. The V end was cut by 2 bases, the J end by 0 bases, with 11 bases between. Here the CDR3 reads CASSLRTEHSGNTIYF. The DNA of the CDR3 is TGTGCCAGCAGCTTACGAACGGAGCACTCTGGAAACACCATATATTTT. The complete variable domain, with remaining parts taken from reference TRBV7-2 and TRBJ1-3, reads GAGVSQSPSNKVTEKGKDVELRCDPISGHTALYWYRQSLGQGLEFLIYFQGNSAPDKSGLPSDRFSAERTGGSVSTLTIQRTQQEDSAVYLCASSLRTEHSGNTIYFGEGSWLTVV.

The chain employs TRBV11-2 and TRBJ2-1; TRBD2 might be the D (6 bases). Germline V gives CDR1 SGHAT, CDR2 FQNNGV. The V end lost 7 bases, the J end lost 3 bases, and 16 bases lay between the germline ends. The CDR3 runs to 15 residues. The CDR3 protein is CASNPAGTHYNEQFF. The CDR3, as DNA: TGTGCCAGCAACCCTGCGGGGACCCACTACAATGAGCAGTTCTTC.

The chain recombines TRBV10-3 with TRBJ1-5; 7 bases match TRBD1. This CDR3 is 17 amino acids long. With 0 bases clipped from V and 4 bases from J, the junction kept 9 bases outside the gene matches. The V gene's germline CDR1 is ENHRY and CDR2 SYGVKD. The CDR3 coding sequence is TGTGCCATCAGTGAGTCCCCGCCGGGACAGCAAAATCAGCCCCAGCATTTT. Translated, it gives CAISESPPGQQNQPQHF.

This sequence joins TRBV18 and TRBJ2-7; no clear D gene. The V end was cut by 4 bases, the J end by 5 bases, with 9 bases between. Germline CDR1 is KGHSH and CDR2 is LQKENI. The CDR3 has 12 residues. CDR3 residues: CASSRVPDEQYF. The CDR3 region has the DNA TGTGCCAGCTCACGCGTTCCGGACGAGCAGTACTTC. The full variable domain, its missing parts supplied by reference TRBV18 and TRBJ2-7, is NAGVMQNPRHLVRRRGQEARLRCSPMKGHSHVYWYRQLPEEGLKFMVYLQKENIIDESGMPKERFSAEFPKEGPSILRIQQVVRGDSAAYFCASSRVPDEQYFGPGTRLTVT.